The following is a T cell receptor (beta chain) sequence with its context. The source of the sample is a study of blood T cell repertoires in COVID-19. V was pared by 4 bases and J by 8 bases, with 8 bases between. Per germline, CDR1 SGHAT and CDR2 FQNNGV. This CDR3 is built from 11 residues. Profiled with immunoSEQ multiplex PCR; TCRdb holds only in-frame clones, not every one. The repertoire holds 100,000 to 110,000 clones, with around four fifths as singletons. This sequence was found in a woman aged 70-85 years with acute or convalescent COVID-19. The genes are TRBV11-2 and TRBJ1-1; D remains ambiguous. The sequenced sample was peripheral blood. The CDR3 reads CASSYGVEAFF. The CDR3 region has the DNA TGTGCCAGCAGCTACGGGGTCGAAGCTTTCTTT. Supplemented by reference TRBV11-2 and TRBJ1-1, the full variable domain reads EAGVAQSPRYKIIEKRQSVAFWCNPISGHATLYWYQQILGQGPKLLIQFQNNGVVDDSQLPKDRFSAERLKGVDSTLKIQPAKLEDSAVYLCASSYGVEAFFGQGTRLTVV.